Listed below are T cell receptor beta chains from one sample, sequenced in a study of T cells after posttransplantation cyclophosphamide. Clones were sequenced by immunoSEQ multiplex PCR, and TCRdb holds only the in-frame ones, with some missing. The sample yields fewer than 110 clones, roughly 78% seen once. Sequencing was performed on CD8+ T cells sorted from PBMCs, taken after an allogeneic stem cell transplant with post-transplant cyclophosphamide. Source of these receptors: a female patient younger than 45 who received an allogeneic stem cell transplant from a related donor, was CMV-positive, and had no GVHD. Part of the T cell pool may stem from the graft donor. The CDR3 runs from the conserved cysteine through the conserved F or W. A D gene is named only where the DNA matches it firmly. Clone sizes are given selectively: once, few, many, or a class where the clone is expanded.

J gene: TRBJ2-7; clone size: few; V gene: TRBV7-9; D gene: TRBD1; CDR3 protein: CASSLGGTGGGEQYF; CDR3 DNA: TGTGCCAGCAGCTTAGGGGGGACAGGGGGCGGCGAGCAGTACTTC
J gene: TRBJ1-5; clone size: few; V gene: TRBV7-8; D gene: TRBD1; CDR3 protein: CASSLADRGFSQPQHF; CDR3 DNA: TGTGCCAGCAGCTTAGCAGACAGGGGGTTCTCTCAGCCCCAGCATTTT
J gene: TRBJ2-3; clone size: NA; V gene: TRBV10-3; D gene: TRBD2; CDR3 protein: CAIMTSVTDTQYF; CDR3 DNA: TGTGCCATCATGACTAGCGTCACAGATACGCAGTATTTT
J gene: TRBJ2-1; clone size: NA; V gene: TRBV7-3; D gene: TRBD2; CDR3 protein: CASSLERGALHEQFF; CDR3 DNA: TGTGCCAGCAGCTTAGAGCGGGGGGCCCTACATGAGCAGTTCTTC
J gene: TRBJ1-2; clone size: hyperexpanded; V gene: TRBV7-2; D gene: TRBD1; CDR3 protein: CASSLRGQGAEGYTF; CDR3 DNA: TGTGCCAGCAGCCTTCGTGGGCAGGGGGCAGAAGGCTACACCTTC
J gene: TRBJ2-3; clone size: NA; V gene: TRBV7-9; D gene: NA; CDR3 protein: CASSPPAGFRTDTQYF; CDR3 DNA: TGTGCCAGCAGCCCGCCGGCAGGTTTCCGCACAGATACGCAGTATTTT
J gene: TRBJ1-2; clone size: few; V gene: TRBV4-1; D gene: NA; CDR3 protein: CASSQGPGSAGGYTF; CDR3 DNA: TGCGCCAGCAGCCAAGGTCCGGGGTCGGCAGGCGGCTACACCTTC
J gene: TRBJ1-4; clone size: hyperexpanded; V gene: TRBV7-9; D gene: TRBD1; CDR3 protein: CASSSRDSPEKLFF; CDR3 DNA: TGTGCCAGCAGCTCCAGGGACAGCCCTGAAAAACTGTTTTTT
J gene: TRBJ2-1; clone size: NA; V gene: TRBV28; D gene: TRBD2; CDR3 protein: CASTSGGQLSSYNEQFF; CDR3 DNA: TGTGCCAGCACGAGCGGGGGCCAACTGAGCTCCTACAATGAGCAGTTCTTC
J gene: TRBJ1-3; clone size: few; V gene: TRBV7-6; D gene: TRBD1; CDR3 protein: CASSSGQGLGNTIYF; CDR3 DNA: TGTGCCAGCAGCTCGGGACAGGGTTTAGGAAACACCATATATTTT
J gene: TRBJ2-5; clone size: NA; V gene: TRBV29-1; D gene: TRBD2; CDR3 protein: CSVEWGSQGYPTSAQETQYF; CDR3 DNA: TGCAGCGTTGAATGGGGGTCGCAGGGTTATCCGACTAGCGCACAAGAGACCCAGTACTTC
J gene: TRBJ2-2; clone size: once; V gene: TRBV19; D gene: TRBD2; CDR3 protein: CASSIRELAGHTGELLF; CDR3 DNA: TGTGCCAGTAGTATTAGGGAACTAGCGGGGCACACCGGGGAGCTGCTTTTT
J gene: TRBJ1-5; clone size: NA; V gene: TRBV7-8; D gene: TRBD1; CDR3 protein: CASSETGGANQPQHF; CDR3 DNA: TGTGCCAGCAGCGAGACAGGGGGTGCCAATCAGCCCCAGCATTTT
J gene: TRBJ2-1; clone size: hyperexpanded; V gene: TRBV7-3; D gene: TRBD2; CDR3 protein: CASSSPPTSGGIDEQFF; CDR3 DNA: TGTGCCAGCAGCTCCCCTCCGACTAGCGGGGGTATCGATGAGCAGTTCTTC
J gene: TRBJ2-7; clone size: NA; V gene: TRBV7-2; D gene: NA; CDR3 protein: CASSFQGYEQYF; CDR3 DNA: TGTGCCAGCAGCTTCCAGGGGTACGAGCAGTACTTC
J gene: TRBJ2-7; clone size: NA; V gene: TRBV5-1; D gene: TRBD2; CDR3 protein: CASSSLGSGGNRHEQYF; CDR3 DNA: TGCGCCAGCAGCTCTCTTGGAAGCGGGGGTAATCGCCACGAGCAGTACTTC
J gene: TRBJ2-3; clone size: NA; V gene: TRBV11-2; D gene: NA; CDR3 protein: CASTAYTDTQYF; CDR3 DNA: TGTGCCAGCACCGCCTACACAGATACGCAGTATTTT
J gene: TRBJ1-6; clone size: few; V gene: TRBV4-2; D gene: TRBD1; CDR3 protein: CASSQAGQGTNSPLHF; CDR3 DNA: TGTGCCAGCAGCCAGGCCGGACAGGGGACGAATTCACCCCTCCACTTT
J gene: TRBJ2-1; clone size: NA; V gene: TRBV19; D gene: TRBD2; CDR3 protein: CASSIGGGYEQFF; CDR3 DNA: TGTGCCAGTAGTATTGGGGGGGGGTATGAGCAGTTCTTC
J gene: TRBJ2-3; clone size: few; V gene: TRBV5-6; D gene: TRBD2; CDR3 protein: CASSPEGLAGGDTQYF; CDR3 DNA: TGTGCCAGCAGCCCCGAGGGACTAGCGGGTGGAGATACGCAGTATTTT
J gene: TRBJ2-3; clone size: NA; V gene: TRBV27; D gene: TRBD2; CDR3 protein: CASSLTSGAPRGTDTQYF; CDR3 DNA: TGTGCCAGCAGTTTAACTAGCGGGGCCCCCCGGGGCACAGATACGCAGTATTTT
J gene: TRBJ2-6; clone size: NA; V gene: TRBV1; D gene: NA; CDR3 protein: CTSRSPRLCTSRANVLTF; CDR3 DNA: TGCACCAGCAGGTCGCCCCGTTTGTGCACAAGTCGGGCCAACGTCCTGACTTTC
J gene: TRBJ2-1; clone size: once; V gene: TRBV7-9; D gene: NA; CDR3 protein: CASSLNPSERRDYNEQFF; CDR3 DNA: TGTGCCAGCAGCTTAAACCCCTCGGAGCGGAGAGACTACAATGAGCAGTTCTTC
J gene: TRBJ1-1; clone size: NA; V gene: TRBV5-1; D gene: TRBD1; CDR3 protein: CASSLLKTGGQRDGAFF; CDR3 DNA: TGCGCCAGCAGCTTATTAAAGACAGGGGGACAGAGGGATGGAGCTTTCTTT